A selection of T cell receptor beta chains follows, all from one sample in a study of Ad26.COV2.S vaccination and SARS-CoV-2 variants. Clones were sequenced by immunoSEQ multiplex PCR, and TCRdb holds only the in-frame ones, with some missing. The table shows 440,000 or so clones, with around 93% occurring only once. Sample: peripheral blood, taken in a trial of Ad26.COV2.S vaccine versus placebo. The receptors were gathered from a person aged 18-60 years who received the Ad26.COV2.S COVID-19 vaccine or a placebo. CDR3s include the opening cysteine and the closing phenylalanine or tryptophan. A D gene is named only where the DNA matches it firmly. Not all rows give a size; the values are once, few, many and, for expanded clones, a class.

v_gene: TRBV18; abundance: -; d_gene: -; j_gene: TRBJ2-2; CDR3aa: CASSPGIFGELFF; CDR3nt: TGTGCCAGCTCACCAGGGATTTTCGGGGAGCTGTTTTTT
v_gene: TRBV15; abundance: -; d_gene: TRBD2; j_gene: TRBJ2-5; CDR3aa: CATSRDREGRNQYF; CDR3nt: TGTGCCACCAGCAGAGATCGGGAGGGGAGAAACCAGTACTTC
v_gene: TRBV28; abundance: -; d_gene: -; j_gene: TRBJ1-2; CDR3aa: CASSFVLLANYGYTF; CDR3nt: TGTGCCAGCAGTTTTGTGTTGCTAGCTAACTATGGCTACACCTTC
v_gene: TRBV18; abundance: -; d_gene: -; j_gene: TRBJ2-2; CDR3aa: CASSGQNTGELFF; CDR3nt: TGTGCCAGCTCCGGACAGAACACCGGGGAGCTGTTTTTT
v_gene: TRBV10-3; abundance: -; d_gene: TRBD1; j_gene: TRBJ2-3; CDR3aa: CAISPGQATDTQYF; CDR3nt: TGTGCCATCAGTCCGGGACAGGCCACAGATACGCAGTATTTT
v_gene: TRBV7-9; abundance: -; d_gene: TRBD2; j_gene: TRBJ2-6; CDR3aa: CASSSSGTTGANVLTF; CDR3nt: TGTGCCAGCAGCTCGTCCGGGACTACCGGGGCCAACGTCCTGACTTTC
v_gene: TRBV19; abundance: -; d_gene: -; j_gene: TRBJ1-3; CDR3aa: CASSWTAGNTIYF; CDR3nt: TGTGCCAGTAGTTGGACAGCGGGAAACACCATATATTTT
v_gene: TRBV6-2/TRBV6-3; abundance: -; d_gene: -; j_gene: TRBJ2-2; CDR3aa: CASSYLESGELFF; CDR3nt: TGTGCCAGCAGTTATTTGGAGTCCGGGGAGCTGTTTTTT
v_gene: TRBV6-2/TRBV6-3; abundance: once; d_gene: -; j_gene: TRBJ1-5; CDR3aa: CASSLISSGQPQHF; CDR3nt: TGTGCCAGCAGCCTTATCAGTAGTGGTCAGCCCCAGCATTTT
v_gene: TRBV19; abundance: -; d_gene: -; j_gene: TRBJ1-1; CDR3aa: CASSIMPTVGLEAFF; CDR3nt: TGTGCCAGTAGTATTATGCCAACGGTTGGGTTAGAAGCTTTCTTT
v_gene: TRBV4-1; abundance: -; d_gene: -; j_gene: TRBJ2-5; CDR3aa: CASSQGGKETQYF; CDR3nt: TGCGCCAGCAGCCAAGGAGGGAAAGAGACCCAGTACTTC
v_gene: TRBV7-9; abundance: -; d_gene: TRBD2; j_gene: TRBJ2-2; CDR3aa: CASSPGLAGANTGELFF; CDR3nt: TGTGCCAGCAGCCCGGGACTAGCGGGGGCGAACACCGGGGAGCTGTTTTTT
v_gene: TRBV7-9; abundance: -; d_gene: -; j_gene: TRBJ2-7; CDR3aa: CASSRGPRVYF; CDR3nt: TGTGCCAGCAGCCGGGGCCCCCGGGTGTACTTC
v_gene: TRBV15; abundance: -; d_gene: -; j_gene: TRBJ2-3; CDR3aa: CATSRENQGWTDTQYF; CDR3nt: TGTGCCACCAGCAGAGAGAACCAGGGTTGGACAGATACGCAGTATTTT
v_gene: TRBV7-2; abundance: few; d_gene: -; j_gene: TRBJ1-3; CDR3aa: CASSSRYNGVPIYF; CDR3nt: TGTGCCAGCAGCTCCCGATATAACGGGGTGCCCATATATTTT
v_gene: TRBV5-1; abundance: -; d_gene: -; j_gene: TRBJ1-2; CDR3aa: CASSLRDGDYGYTF; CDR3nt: TGCGCCAGCAGCTTACGGGACGGTGACTATGGCTACACCTTC
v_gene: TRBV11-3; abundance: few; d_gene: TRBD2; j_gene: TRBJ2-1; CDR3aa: CASSLTSGPQFF; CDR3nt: TGTGCCAGCAGCTTGACTAGCGGTCCGCAGTTCTTC
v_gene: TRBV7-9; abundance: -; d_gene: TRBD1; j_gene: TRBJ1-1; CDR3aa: CASSTGDRGNTEAFF; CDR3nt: TGTGCCAGCAGCACAGGGGACAGGGGGAACACTGAAGCTTTCTTT
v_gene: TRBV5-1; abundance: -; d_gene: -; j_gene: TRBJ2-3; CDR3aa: CASSSARPASVPTDTQYF; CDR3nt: TGCGCCAGCAGCTCCGCACGTCCAGCTAGCGTACCCACAGATACGCAGTATTTT
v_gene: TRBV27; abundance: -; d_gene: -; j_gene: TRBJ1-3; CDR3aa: CASSLSRGGSGNTIYF; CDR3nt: TGTGCCAGCAGTTTATCGAGAGGGGGCTCTGGAAACACCATATATTTT
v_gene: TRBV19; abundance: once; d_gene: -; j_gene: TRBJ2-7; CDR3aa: CASSIDLVDEQYF; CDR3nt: TGTGCCAGTAGTATAGACCTGGTGGATGAGCAGTACTTC
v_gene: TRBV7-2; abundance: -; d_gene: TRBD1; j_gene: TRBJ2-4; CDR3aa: CASSAQGQTKNIQYF; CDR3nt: TGTGCCAGCAGCGCTCAGGGACAGACCAAAAACATTCAGTACTTC
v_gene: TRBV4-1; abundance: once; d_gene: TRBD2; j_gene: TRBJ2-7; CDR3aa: CASLLKHPRWRGVDEQYF; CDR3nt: TGCGCCAGCTTGCTAAAACATCCCCGCTGGCGGGGGGTCGACGAGCAGTACTTC
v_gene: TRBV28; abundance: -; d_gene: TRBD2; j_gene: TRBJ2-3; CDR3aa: CASSPLAGYTDTQYF; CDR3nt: TGTGCCAGCAGTCCATTAGCGGGCTACACAGATACGCAGTATTTT
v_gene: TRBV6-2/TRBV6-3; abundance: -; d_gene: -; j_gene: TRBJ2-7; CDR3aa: CASRYRFWVNEQYF; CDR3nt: TGTGCCAGCAGATACAGGTTTTGGGTGAACGAGCAGTACTTC
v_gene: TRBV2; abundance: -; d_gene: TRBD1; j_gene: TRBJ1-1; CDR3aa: CASSEAGTGAEAFF; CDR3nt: TGTGCCAGCAGCGAAGCCGGGACAGGGGCTGAAGCTTTCTTT